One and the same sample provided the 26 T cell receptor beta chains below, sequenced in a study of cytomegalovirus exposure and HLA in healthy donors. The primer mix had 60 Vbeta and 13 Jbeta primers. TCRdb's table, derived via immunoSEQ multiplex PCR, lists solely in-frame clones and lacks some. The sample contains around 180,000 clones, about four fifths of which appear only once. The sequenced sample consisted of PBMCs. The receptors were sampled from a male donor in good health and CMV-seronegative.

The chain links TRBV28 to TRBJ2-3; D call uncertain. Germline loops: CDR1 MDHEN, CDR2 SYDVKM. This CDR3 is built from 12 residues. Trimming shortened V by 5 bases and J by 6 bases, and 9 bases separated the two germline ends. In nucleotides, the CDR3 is TGTGCCAGCAGTGGCCCCCCCGATACGCAGTATTTT. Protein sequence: CASSGPPDTQYF.

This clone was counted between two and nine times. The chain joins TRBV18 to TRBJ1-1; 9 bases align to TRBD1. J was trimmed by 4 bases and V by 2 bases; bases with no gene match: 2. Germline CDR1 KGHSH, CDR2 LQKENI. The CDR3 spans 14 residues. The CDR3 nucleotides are TGTGCCAGCTCACCAGGACAGGGGAGCACTGAAGCTTTCTTT. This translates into CASSPGQGSTEAFF.

The CDR3 region is CASSLGIGELFF. CDR3 sequence (DNA): TGTGCCAGCAGCTTAGGTATCGGGGAGCTGTTTTTT. The chain has TRBV7-8 and TRBJ2-2; D uncertain. The V gene lost 1 base and the J gene lost 7 bases, with 4 bases spanning the gap. CDR3 length: 12 residues. Germline CDR1 and CDR2: SGHVS and FQNEAQ.

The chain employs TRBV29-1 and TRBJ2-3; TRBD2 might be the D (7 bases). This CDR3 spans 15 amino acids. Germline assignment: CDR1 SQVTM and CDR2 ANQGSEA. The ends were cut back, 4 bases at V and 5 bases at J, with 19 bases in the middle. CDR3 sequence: CSVARRGGRGDTQYF. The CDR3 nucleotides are TGCAGCGTTGCCCGTCGCGGGGGCCGTGGAGATACGCAGTATTTT.

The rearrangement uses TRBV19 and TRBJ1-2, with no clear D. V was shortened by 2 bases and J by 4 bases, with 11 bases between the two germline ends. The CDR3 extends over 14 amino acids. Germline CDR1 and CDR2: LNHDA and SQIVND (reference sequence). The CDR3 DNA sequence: TGTGCCAGTAGTATACAGTCAGGCGTCTATGGCTACACCTTC. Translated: CASSIQSGVYGYTF.

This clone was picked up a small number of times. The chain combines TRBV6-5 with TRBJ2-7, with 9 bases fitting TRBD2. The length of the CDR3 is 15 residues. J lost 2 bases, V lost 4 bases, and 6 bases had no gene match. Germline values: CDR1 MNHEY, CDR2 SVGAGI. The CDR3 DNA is TGTGCCAGCAGTTCCCTTAGCGGGGGAGCCTACGAGCAGTACTTC. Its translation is CASSSLSGGAYEQYF.

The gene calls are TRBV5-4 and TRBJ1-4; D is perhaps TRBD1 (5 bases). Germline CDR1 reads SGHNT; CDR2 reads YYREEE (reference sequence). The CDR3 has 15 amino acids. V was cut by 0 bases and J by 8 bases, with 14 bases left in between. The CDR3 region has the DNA TGTGCCAGCAGCTTGGGGGGGGAAGGATCCGAAAAACTGTTTTTT. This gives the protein CASSLGGEGSEKLFF. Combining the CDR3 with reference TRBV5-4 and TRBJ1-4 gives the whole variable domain ETGVTQSPTHLIKTRGQQVTLRCSSQSGHNTVSWYQQALGQGPQFIFQYYREEENGRGNFPPRFSGLQFPNYSSELNVNALELDDSALYLCASSLGGEGSEKLFFGSGTQLSVL.

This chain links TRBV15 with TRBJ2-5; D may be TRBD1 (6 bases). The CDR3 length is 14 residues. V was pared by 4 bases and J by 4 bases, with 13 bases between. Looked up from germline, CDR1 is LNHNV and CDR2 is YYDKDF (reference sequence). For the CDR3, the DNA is TGTGCCACCAGCATAGGGACATTCGGAGAGACCCAGTACTTC. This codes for CATSIGTFGETQYF.

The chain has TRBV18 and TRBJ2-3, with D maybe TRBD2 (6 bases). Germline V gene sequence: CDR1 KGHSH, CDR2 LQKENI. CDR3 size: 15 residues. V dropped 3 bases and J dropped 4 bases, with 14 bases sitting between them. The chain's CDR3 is CASSPTGLSADTQYF. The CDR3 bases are TGTGCCAGCTCACCCACGGGACTTAGCGCAGATACGCAGTATTTT.

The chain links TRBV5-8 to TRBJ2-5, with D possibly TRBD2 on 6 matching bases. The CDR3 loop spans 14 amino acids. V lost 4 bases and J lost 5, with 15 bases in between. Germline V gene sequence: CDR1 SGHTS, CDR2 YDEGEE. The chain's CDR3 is CASSVGTVWETQYF. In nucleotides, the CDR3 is TGTGCCAGCAGCGTAGGGACTGTCTGGGAGACCCAGTACTTC.

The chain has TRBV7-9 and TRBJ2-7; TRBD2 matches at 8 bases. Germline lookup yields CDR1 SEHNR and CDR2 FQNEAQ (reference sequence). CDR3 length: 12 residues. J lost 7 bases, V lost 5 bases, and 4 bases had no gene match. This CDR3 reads CASSPGGREQYF. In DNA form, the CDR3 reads TGTGCCAGCAGCCCGGGAGGGCGGGAGCAGTACTTC.

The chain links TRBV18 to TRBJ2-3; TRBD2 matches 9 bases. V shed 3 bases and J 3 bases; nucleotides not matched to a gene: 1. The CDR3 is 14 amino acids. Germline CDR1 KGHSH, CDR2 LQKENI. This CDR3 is CASSPLAGTDTQYF. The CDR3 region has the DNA TGTGCCAGCTCACCCCTAGCGGGAACAGATACGCAGTATTTT.

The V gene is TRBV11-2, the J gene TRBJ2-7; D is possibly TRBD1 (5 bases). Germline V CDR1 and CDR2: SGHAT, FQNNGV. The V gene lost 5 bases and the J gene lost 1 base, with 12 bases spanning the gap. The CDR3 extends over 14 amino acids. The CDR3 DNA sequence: TGTGCCAGCAGCCCGTCAGGGCAGTCCTACGAGCAGTACTTC. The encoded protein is CASSPSGQSYEQYF.

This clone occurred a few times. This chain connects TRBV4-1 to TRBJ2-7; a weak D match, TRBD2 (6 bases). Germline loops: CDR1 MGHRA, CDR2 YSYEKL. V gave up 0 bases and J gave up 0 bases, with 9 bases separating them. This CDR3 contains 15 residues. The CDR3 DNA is TGCGCCAGCAGCCAAGAGGGACTTCGCTCCTACGAGCAGTACTTC. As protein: CASSQEGLRSYEQYF.

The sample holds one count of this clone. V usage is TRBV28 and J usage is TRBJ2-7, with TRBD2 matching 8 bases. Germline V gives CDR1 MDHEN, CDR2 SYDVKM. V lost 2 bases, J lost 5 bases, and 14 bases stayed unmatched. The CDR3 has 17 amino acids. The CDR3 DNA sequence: TGTGCCAGCAGTTTAGAGATCGTCAGCGGGGGTATCAACGAGCAGTACTTC. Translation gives CASSLEIVSGGINEQYF. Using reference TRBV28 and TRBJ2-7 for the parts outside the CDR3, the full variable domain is DVKVTQSSRYLVKRTGEKVFLECVQDMDHENMFWYRQDPGLGLRLIYFSYDVKMKEKGDIPEGYSVSREKKERFSLILESASTNQTSMYLCASSLEIVSGGINEQYFGPGTRLTVT.

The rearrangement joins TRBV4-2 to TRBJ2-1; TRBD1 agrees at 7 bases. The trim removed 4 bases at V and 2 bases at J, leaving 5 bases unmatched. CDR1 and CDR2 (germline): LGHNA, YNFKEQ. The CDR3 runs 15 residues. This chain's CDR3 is CASSPDRAPYNEQFF. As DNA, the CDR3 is TGTGCCAGCAGCCCTGACAGGGCACCCTACAATGAGCAGTTCTTC.

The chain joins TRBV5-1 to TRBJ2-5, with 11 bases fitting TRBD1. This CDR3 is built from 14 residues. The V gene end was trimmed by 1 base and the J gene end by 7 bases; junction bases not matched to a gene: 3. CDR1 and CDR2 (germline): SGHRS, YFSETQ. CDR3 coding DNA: TGCGCCAGCAGCTTGCGGGACAGGGGGGGGACCCAGTACTTC. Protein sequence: CASSLRDRGGTQYF. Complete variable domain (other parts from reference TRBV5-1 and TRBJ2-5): KAGVTQTPRYLIKTRGQQVTLSCSPISGHRSVSWYQQTPGQGLQFLFEYFSETQRNKGNFPGRFSGRQFSNSRSEMNVSTLELGDSALYLCASSLRDRGGTQYFGPGTRLLVL.

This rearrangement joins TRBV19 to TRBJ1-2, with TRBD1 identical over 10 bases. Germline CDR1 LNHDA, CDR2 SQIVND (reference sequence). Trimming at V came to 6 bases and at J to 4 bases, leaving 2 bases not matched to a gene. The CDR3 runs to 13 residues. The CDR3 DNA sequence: TGTGCCAGTAGCCGGGACAGGGGCTATGGCTACACCTTC. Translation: CASSRDRGYGYTF.

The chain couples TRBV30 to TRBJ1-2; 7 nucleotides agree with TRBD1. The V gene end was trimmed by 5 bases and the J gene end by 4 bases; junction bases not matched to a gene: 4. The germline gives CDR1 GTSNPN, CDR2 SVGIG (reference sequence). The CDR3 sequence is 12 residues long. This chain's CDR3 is CAWATGAYGYTF. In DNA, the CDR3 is TGTGCCTGGGCAACAGGGGCCTATGGCTACACCTTC.

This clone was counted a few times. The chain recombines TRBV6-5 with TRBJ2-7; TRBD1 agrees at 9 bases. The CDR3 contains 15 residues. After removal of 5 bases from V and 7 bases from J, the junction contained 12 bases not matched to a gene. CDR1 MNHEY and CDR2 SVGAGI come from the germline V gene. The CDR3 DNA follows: TGTGCCAGCAGTGGAGGGACAGGGATTTGGGAGGAGCAGTACTTC. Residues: CASSGGTGIWEEQYF.

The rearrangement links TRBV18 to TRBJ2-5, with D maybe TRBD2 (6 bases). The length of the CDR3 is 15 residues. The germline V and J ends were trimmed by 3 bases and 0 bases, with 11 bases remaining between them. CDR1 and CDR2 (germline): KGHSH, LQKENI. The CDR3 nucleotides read TGTGCCAGCTCACCGGGGGGAAAGAACCAAGAGACCCAGTACTTC. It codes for CASSPGGKNQETQYF.

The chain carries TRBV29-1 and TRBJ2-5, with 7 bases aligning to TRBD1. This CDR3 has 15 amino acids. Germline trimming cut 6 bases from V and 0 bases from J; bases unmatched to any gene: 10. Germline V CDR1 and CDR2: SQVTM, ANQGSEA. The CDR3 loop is CSVQGQSGYQETQYF. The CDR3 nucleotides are TGCAGCGTCCAGGGACAGTCGGGCTACCAAGAGACCCAGTACTTC.

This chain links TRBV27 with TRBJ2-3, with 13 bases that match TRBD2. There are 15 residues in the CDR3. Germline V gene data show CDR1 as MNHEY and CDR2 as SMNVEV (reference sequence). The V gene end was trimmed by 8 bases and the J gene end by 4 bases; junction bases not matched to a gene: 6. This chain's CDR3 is CASSWTSGRADTQYF. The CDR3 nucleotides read TGTGCCAGCTCCTGGACTAGCGGGAGAGCAGATACGCAGTATTTT.

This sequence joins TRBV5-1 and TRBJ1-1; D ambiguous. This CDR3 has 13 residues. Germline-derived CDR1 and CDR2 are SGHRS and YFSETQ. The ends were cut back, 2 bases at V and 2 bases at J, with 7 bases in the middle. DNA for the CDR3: TGCGCCAGCAGCTTAGGGAGAAACACTGAAGCTTTCTTT. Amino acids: CASSLGRNTEAFF.

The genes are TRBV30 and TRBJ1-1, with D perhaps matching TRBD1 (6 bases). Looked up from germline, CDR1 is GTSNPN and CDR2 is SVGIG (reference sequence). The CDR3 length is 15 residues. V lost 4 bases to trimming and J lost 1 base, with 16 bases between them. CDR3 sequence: CAWTFAGTWNTEAFF. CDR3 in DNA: TGTGCCTGGACCTTTGCCGGGACATGGAACACTGAAGCTTTCTTT.

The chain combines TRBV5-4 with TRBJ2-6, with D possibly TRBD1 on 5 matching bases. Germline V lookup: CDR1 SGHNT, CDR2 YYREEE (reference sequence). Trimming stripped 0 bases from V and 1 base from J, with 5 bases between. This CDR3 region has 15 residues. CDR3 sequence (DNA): TGTGCCAGCAGCTTGGCAGGGTCTGGGGCCAACGTCCTGACTTTC. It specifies CASSLAGSGANVLTF. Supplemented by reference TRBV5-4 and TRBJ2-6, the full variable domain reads ETGVTQSPTHLIKTRGQQVTLRCSSQSGHNTVSWYQQALGQGPQFIFQYYREEENGRGNFPPRFSGLQFPNYSSELNVNALELDDSALYLCASSLAGSGANVLTFGAGSRLTVL.